This T cell receptor (beta chain) was recorded in a study of relationships among human T cell subsets (dated by TCRdb to the early 2010s). About the full investigation: The study sequenced eight distinct T cell populations from blood: pan T, CD8 cytotoxic, regulatory, Th1, Th2, naive plus transitional, activated and memory cells. Study-wide findings and limitations: Across the seven subsets, no statistically significant differences turned up in V, D and J usage, CDR3 length, or N-nucleotide additions. The considerable overlap in CDR3s among Th1, Th2 and regulatory T cells was taken as suggesting that cell fate choices are stochastic. Over 50% of CD8+ cytotoxic sequences belonged to clones with over 100 reads, whereas regulatory and Th2 subsets showed few such clones. A CD4+CD8+ double-positive population could not be excluded by the bead-based sorting. T cell counts went unrecorded for a couple of pan T samples, which were processed alongside pan B cells.

Miltenyi superparamagnetic beads coated with subset-specific monoclonal antibodies were used to isolate the T cell subsets. Every T cell population came from peripheral blood. Whole blood was subjected to Ficoll separation to obtain mononuclear cells, from which monocytes were subsequently depleted using anti-CD14 microbeads. The isolated cell populations were resuspended in RNAprotect reagent immediately. In general terms, the pan T sample was made up of CD3+ T cells. With respect to this clonotype: This clone's antigen is unknown. Base-call qualities are not available, and no considerably larger clone is one nucleotide away.

Library generation was performed with multiplex PCR. The sequencing machine was a 454 GS FLX. Semiquantitative ARM-PCR was used to amplify the TCR alpha and beta CDR3 regions from mRNA. ARM-PCR used tagged nested gene-specific primers, after which communal superprimers carried out exponential amplification. Nested primers were removed by exonuclease before the second amplification round on first-round PCR products. The amplicons were sequenced on the 454 platform, a system that can rapidly sequence millions of DNA fragments without cloning bias. A read mappable to both V and J germline segments was defined as an effective read. The published analysis was carried out like this. IRmap, which uses pyromap, a Smith-Waterman modification adapted to 454 sequencing errors, was used to assign reads to germline V, D and J segments. D-beta assignments were filtered with cutoffs set at the 99th percentile of alignment scores obtained from simulated random sequences. The amino acids between the conserved V-segment Y[YFLI]C motif and the J-segment [FW]GXGT motif were defined as CDR3. Repertoire diversity was estimated with a compound Poisson process model previously applied to large-scale EST data. A procedure for detecting cross-contamination was applied so that sample contamination could be argued against as the origin of shared CDR3s. Through fastp at Q25 and MiXCR, TCRdb rebuilt clones from the public reads, retaining in-frame beta chains. For every CDR3 protein sequence, its rows merge into one entry that carries the most common genes and DNA. These V and J calls derive from TCRdb rather than the authors' analysis. For this sample the table gives fewer than 18,000 distinct CDR3 sequences, of which roughly 60% were detected only once. About 35% of the sample is in the top ten clones.

V is shortened by 10 bases, J by 0 bases, and the region joining them spans 17 bases. The CDR3 measures 15 amino acids from cysteine to phenylalanine. Only CDR3 DNA is held: 45 bases, read in frame from base 1. This chain joins TRBV12-3 or TRBV12-4 to TRBJ2-3; TRBD2 is a weak D gene call, 7 bases matching. Sample: total T cells sorted from blood. The sample's cell subset or site, from its label and the paper: CD3+ T cells in general. The receptor was derived from a man aged 35 to 55 in good health. The CDR3 loop reads CATAVGGASTDTQYF. The sequenced DNA is TGTGCCACCGCCGTTGGGGGGGCTAGCACAGATACGCAGTATTTT.